This T cell receptor (beta chain) was captured in a study of blood T cells in healthy people across ages. Sample-barcoded 5' priming and a J-beta primer mix drove a second PCR of roughly 6 to 12 cycles. TCRdb reprocessed the 5' RACE reads via MiXCR and lists one record per CDR3 protein. The table has some 880,000 distinct CDR3 sequences, about 37% seen once. The ends were cut back, 7 bases at V and 6 bases at J, with 16 bases in the middle. Germline CDR1 and CDR2: SGDLS and YYNGEE. The CDR3 sequence is 13 residues long. This clonotype came up a few times. V is TRBV9 and J is TRBJ1-2; maybe TRBD1 (6 bases). Sequenced: blood. This clonotype originated in a young man in good health. CDR3 sequence: CASGRRTGHGYTF. CDR3 in DNA: TGTGCCAGCGGGCGCAGAACAGGGCATGGCTACACCTTC.